The 19 T cell receptor beta chains given below trace back to one sample, sequenced in a study of radiotherapy plus CTLA-4 blockade in lung cancer. The method was immunoSEQ multiplex PCR; TCRdb's version includes in-frame clones alone and lacks a portion of them. Counted here are roughly 62,000 clones, approximately 79% occurring once; the ten biggest clones make up around 3%. This specimen was peripheral blood, taken from a patient treated with radiotherapy plus ipilimumab. The receptors were gathered from a human donor with non-small cell lung cancer who had a complete response to radiotherapy plus ipilimumab.

The genes are TRBV6-5 and TRBJ1-1; a weak D match, TRBD1 (6 bases). Germline V lookup: CDR1 MNHEY, CDR2 SVGAGI. This CDR3 has 14 residues. The V gene lost 5 bases and the J gene lost 4 bases, with 14 bases spanning the gap. This CDR3 is CASSRDGGPTEAFF. CDR3 coding DNA: TGTGCCAGCAGTCGGGACGGGGGGCCCACTGAAGCTTTCTTT.

The chain recombines TRBV10-3 with TRBJ1-2, with D perhaps matching TRBD1 (6 bases). Trimming pared 0 bases from V and 2 bases from J, leaving 13 bases between. Germline-derived CDR1 and CDR2 are ENHRY and SYGVKD. There are 16 residues in the CDR3. CDR3 nucleotide sequence: TGTGCCATCAGTGAGTCGAGGGACATAGGCAACTATGGCTACACCTTC. Its protein is CAISESRDIGNYGYTF.

V gene TRBV2 combines with J gene TRBJ1-1, with TRBD1 as a possible D gene (6 bases). The germline V and J ends were trimmed by 4 bases and 4 bases, with 13 bases remaining between them. Germline V gene lookup returns CDR1 SNHLY and CDR2 FYNNEI. There are 14 residues in the CDR3. The CDR3 region has the DNA TGTGCCAGCAGTGGCAGGGGAGCTGGCACTGAAGCTTTCTTT. Translated, it gives CASSGRGAGTEAFF.

V gene TRBV2 combines with J gene TRBJ2-5; 7 bases line up with TRBD2. The J call could be wrong; TRBJ2-7 is a better fit for the DNA end. The CDR3 loop spans 16 amino acids. Germline lookup yields CDR1 SNHLY and CDR2 FYNNEI. This CDR3 reads CASSDFGGRLSYEQYF. The CDR3 nucleotides are TGTGCCAGCAGTGATTTCGGGGGGAGACTCTCCTACGAGCAGTACTTC.

This chain links TRBV25-1 with TRBJ2-1; TRBD2 aligns across 9 bases. This CDR3 comprises 14 residues. Germline V CDR1 and CDR2: MGHDK, SYGVNS. The ends lost 6 bases at V and 7 bases at J; junction bases unmatched: 7. CDR3 region: CASRVAGVKNEQFF. CDR3 nucleotide sequence: TGTGCCAGCAGGGTAGCGGGAGTCAAGAATGAGCAGTTCTTC. The full variable domain, rest sourced from reference TRBV25-1 and TRBJ2-1, is EADIYQTPRYLVIGTGKKITLECSQTMGHDKMYWYQQDPGMELHLIHYSYGVNSTEKGDLSSESTVSRIRTEHFPLTLESARPSHTSQYLCASRVAGVKNEQFFGPGTRLTVL.

The V and J genes are TRBV2 and TRBJ1-6, with a weak D call TRBD1 (6 bases). In germline, CDR1 is SNHLY, CDR2 FYNNEI. This CDR3 is built from 17 residues. The germline V and J ends were trimmed by 5 bases and 0 bases, with 14 bases remaining between them. CDR3 nucleotides: TGTGCCAGCAGTAAGGACAGAACAAGCTCCTATAATTCACCCCTCCACTTT. Residues: CASSKDRTSSYNSPLHF.

The J gene is TRBJ1-5, the V gene TRBV28; no reliable D call. The CDR3 is 12 amino acids. Trimming removed 4 bases at V and 7 bases at J, with 8 bases between. The germline V gene has CDR1 MDHEN and CDR2 SYDVKM. CDR3 residues: CASSSRQQPQHF. CDR3 coding DNA: TGTGCCAGCAGTTCGAGACAACAGCCCCAGCATTTT.

This clone was seen a handful of times. The chain employs TRBV7-2 and TRBJ2-1; 8 bases agree with TRBD1. With V trimmed by 4 bases and J by 3 bases, 5 bases remained unmatched. This CDR3 is 15 amino acids long. The germline CDR1 and CDR2 sequences are SGHTA and FQGNSA. The CDR3, as DNA: TGTGCCAGCAGCTCCGGACAGGGTGTCTACAATGAGCAGTTCTTC. This gives the protein CASSSGQGVYNEQFF.

This clone was found a few times. This chain's CDR3 is CASRGGINEKLFF. The CDR3 nucleotides are TGTGCCAGCCGGGGAGGGATCAATGAAAAACTGTTTTTT. The rearrangement links TRBV7-2 to TRBJ1-4, with D unclear. Trimming took off 8 bases at V and 5 bases at J, with 12 bases between the two ends. CDR3 size: 13 residues. The germline V gene encodes CDR1 SGHTA and CDR2 FQGNSA.

The chain joins TRBV30 to TRBJ2-7; D may be TRBD1 (7 bases). This CDR3 is built from 14 residues. Trimming stripped 2 bases from V and 6 bases from J, with 17 bases between. Germline V lookup: CDR1 GTSNPN, CDR2 SVGIG (reference sequence). The CDR3 region is CAWSRGVPGGEQYF. DNA of the CDR3: TGTGCCTGGAGTAGGGGGGTACCAGGGGGCGAGCAGTACTTC.

This sequence joins TRBV7-9 and TRBJ2-2; 7 positions match TRBD1. Looked up from germline, CDR1 is SEHNR and CDR2 is FQNEAQ (reference sequence). The CDR3 length is 16 residues. Germline trimming cut 1 base from V and 3 bases from J; bases unmatched to any gene: 5. CDR3 bases: TGTGCCAGCAGCTTAGGGACAGGTTTTTACACCGGGGAGCTGTTTTTT. Translation: CASSLGTGFYTGELFF.

The chain has TRBV5-1 and TRBJ2-7; D is perhaps TRBD1 (5 bases). Between the trimmed V and J ends, which lost 0 bases and 2 bases, there was a span of 9 bases. Looked up from germline, CDR1 is SGHRS and CDR2 is YFSETQ. This CDR3 has 14 residues. The CDR3 coding sequence is TGCGCCAGCAGCTTGGGCTCAGGGACCTACGAGCAGTACTTC. It codes for CASSLGSGTYEQYF. The full variable domain, with the rest looked up from reference TRBV5-1 and TRBJ2-7, is KAGVTQTPRYLIKTRGQQVTLSCSPISGHRSVSWYQQTPGQGLQFLFEYFSETQRNKGNFPGRFSGRQFSNSRSEMNVSTLELGDSALYLCASSLGSGTYEQYFGPGTRLTVT.

The chain employs TRBV18 and TRBJ2-3; 11 nucleotides match TRBD2. This CDR3 spans 17 amino acids. V dropped 3 bases and J dropped 7; count of bases not matched to a gene: 12. Germline V gene data show CDR1 as KGHSH and CDR2 as LQKENI. The CDR3 region is CASSPRGLAVHRNTQYF. In DNA form, the CDR3 reads TGTGCCAGCTCACCTAGGGGACTAGCGGTCCACAGAAATACGCAGTATTTT.

This chain connects TRBV27 to TRBJ2-1; 7 nucleotides line up with TRBD1. This CDR3 contains 16 residues. Germline-derived CDR1 and CDR2 are MNHEY and SMNVEV (reference sequence). The trim removed 8 bases at V and 6 bases at J, leaving 16 bases unmatched. The CDR3 DNA is TGTGCCAGCGCACCCGCCCCGGGACAGAAGATCAATGAGCAGTTCTTC. Its protein product is CASAPAPGQKINEQFF.

The J gene is TRBJ2-7, the V gene TRBV6-6; 9 bases line up with TRBD2. Germline CDR1 reads MNHNY; CDR2 reads SVGAGI (reference sequence). There are 13 residues in the CDR3. Trimming at V came to 5 bases and at J to 6 bases, leaving 5 bases not matched to a gene. The CDR3 sequence: CASSRGGGTEQYF. In DNA form, the CDR3 reads TGTGCCAGCAGTCGCGGGGGGGGAACCGAGCAGTACTTC.

The chain joins TRBV19 to TRBJ1-5; tentatively, D is TRBD1 (5 bases). CDR3 size: 17 residues. V lost 2 bases to trimming and J lost 4 bases, with 18 bases between them. In germline, CDR1 is LNHDA, CDR2 SQIVND (reference sequence). As DNA, the CDR3 is TGTGCCAGTAGTATATTGGGTTTGGGGCAGAGGAATCAGCCCCAGCATTTT. It is translated as CASSILGLGQRNQPQHF. Full variable domain (missing parts from reference TRBV19 and TRBJ1-5): DGGITQSPKYLFRKEGQNVTLSCEQNLNHDAMYWYRQDPGQGLRLIYYSQIVNDFQKGDIAEGYSVSREKKESFPLTVTSAQKNPTAFYLCASSILGLGQRNQPQHFGDGTRLSIL.

V and J are TRBV19 and TRBJ1-2; TRBD1 is a possible D gene (6 bases). V gave up 3 bases and J gave up 1 base, with 9 bases separating them. The CDR3 is made up of 14 amino acids. Looked up from germline, CDR1 is LNHDA and CDR2 is SQIVND (reference sequence). The CDR3 region has the DNA TGTGCCAGTAGTATGGGGGCCCGTAACTATGGCTACACCTTC. Translation: CASSMGARNYGYTF.

The rearrangement links TRBV27 to TRBJ2-7; D perhaps matches TRBD2 (6 bases). The V gene's germline CDR1 is MNHEY and CDR2 SMNVEV (reference sequence). V lost 5 bases, J lost 4 bases, and 21 bases lay in between. This CDR3 is 16 amino acids long. The CDR3 coding sequence is TGTGCCAGCAGTCCCCGCGGAGGGCCCATTCGGTACGAGCAGTACTTC. This translates into CASSPRGGPIRYEQYF.

The chain combines TRBV7-3 with TRBJ2-1; 9 bases align to TRBD2. The CDR3 runs 16 residues. Germline V gene data show CDR1 as SGHTA and CDR2 as FQGTGA. V was clipped by 1 base and J by 3 bases; unmatched bases: 4. CDR3 coding DNA: TGTGCCAGCAGCTTAAATCAAGCGGGAGGCTACAATGAGCAGTTCTTC. This sequence encodes CASSLNQAGGYNEQFF.